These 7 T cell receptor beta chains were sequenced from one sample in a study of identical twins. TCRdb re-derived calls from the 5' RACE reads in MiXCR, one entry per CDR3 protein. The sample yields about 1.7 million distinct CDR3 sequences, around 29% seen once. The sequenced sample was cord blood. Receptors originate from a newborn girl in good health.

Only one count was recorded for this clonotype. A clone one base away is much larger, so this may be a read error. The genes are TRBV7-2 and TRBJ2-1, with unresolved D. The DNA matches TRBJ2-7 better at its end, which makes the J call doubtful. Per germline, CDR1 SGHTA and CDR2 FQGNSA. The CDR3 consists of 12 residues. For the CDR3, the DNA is TGTGCCAGCAGCATCAGACACAATGAGCAGTACTTC. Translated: CASSIRHNEQYF.

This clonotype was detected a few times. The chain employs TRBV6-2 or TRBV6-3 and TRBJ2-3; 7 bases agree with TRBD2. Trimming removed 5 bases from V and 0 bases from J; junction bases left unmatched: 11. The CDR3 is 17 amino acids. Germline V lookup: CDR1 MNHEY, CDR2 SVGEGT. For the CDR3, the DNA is TGTGCCAGCAGTCGGGCGGGGGAAGGTACTAGCACAGATACGCAGTATTTT. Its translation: CASSRAGEGTSTDTQYF.

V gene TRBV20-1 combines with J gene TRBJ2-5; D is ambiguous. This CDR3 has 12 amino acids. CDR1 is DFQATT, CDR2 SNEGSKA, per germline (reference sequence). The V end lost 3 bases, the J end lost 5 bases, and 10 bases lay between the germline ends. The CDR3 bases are TGCAGTGCTAGCATCCTAGGGGAGACCCAGTACTTC. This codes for CSASILGETQYF.

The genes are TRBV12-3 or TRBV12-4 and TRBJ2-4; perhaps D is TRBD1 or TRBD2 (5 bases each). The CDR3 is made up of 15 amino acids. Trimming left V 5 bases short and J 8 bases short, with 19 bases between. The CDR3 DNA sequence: TGTGCCAGCAGTCCCGGGACCGGGCGGGCCGACATTCAGTACTTC. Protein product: CASSPGTGRADIQYF.

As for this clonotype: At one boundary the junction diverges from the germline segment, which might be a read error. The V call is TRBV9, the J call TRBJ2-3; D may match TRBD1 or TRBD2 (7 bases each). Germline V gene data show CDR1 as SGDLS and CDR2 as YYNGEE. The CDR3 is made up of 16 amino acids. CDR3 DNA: TGTGCCGGCAGCGTAGGTCCCTTCAGGGGGGGAGGTACGCAGTATTTT. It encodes CAGSVGPFRGGGTQYF.

CDR3 DNA: TGTGCCATCAGCGCGGGACTAGCGGGACCCTGGGGCACAGATACGCAGTATTTT. Its protein is CAISAGLAGPWGTDTQYF. The V call is TRBV10-3, the J call TRBJ2-3; 13 nucleotides agree with TRBD2. CDR3 length equals 18 residues. The V and J ends lost 6 bases and 1 base, in that order; junction bases with no gene match: 10. CDR1 and CDR2 from the germline V gene are ENHRY and SYGVKD.

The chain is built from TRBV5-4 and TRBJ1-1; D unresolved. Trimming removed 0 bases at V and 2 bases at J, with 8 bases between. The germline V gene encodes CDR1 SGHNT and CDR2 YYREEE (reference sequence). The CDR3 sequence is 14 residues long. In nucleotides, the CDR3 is TGTGCCAGCAGCTTGGGATACAGTAACACTGAAGCTTTCTTT. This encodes CASSLGYSNTEAFF. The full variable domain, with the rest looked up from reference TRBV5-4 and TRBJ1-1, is ETGVTQSPTHLIKTRGQQVTLRCSSQSGHNTVSWYQQALGQGPQFIFQYYREEENGRGNFPPRFSGLQFPNYSSELNVNALELDDSALYLCASSLGYSNTEAFFGQGTRLTVV.